One T cell receptor beta chain is described in this entry. The target antigen is unknown. This entry is derived from a study of cytomegalovirus exposure and HLA in healthy donors. Overall study findings and caveats: The study reported that TCR beta sequences accurately predicted HLA-A and HLA-B alleles in most subjects. What a later analysis showed was that several of the most significant clusters appeared linked to common viral pathogens. Three CMV-associated chains proved CMV antigen-specific in vitro.

The PCR contained 60 Vbeta and 13 Jbeta primers. TCRdb keeps only in-frame clones here, not all; method: immunoSEQ multiplex PCR. In the table there are about 210,000 clones, 75% to 80% of which are singletons. Germline V gives CDR1 PRHDT, CDR2 FYEKMQ (reference sequence). Trimming at V came to 4 bases and at J to 9 bases, leaving 7 bases not matched to a gene. There are 15 residues in the CDR3. The sequence was collected from a male donor in good health and CMV-seronegative. This chain uses TRBV13 with TRBJ1-6; 9 bases are a match to TRBD1. Sequencing was carried out using PBMCs. CDR3 sequence (DNA): TGTGCCAGCAGCTCCGACGGGACAGGGCCTTCACCCCTCCACTTT. Protein sequence: CASSSDGTGPSPLHF.